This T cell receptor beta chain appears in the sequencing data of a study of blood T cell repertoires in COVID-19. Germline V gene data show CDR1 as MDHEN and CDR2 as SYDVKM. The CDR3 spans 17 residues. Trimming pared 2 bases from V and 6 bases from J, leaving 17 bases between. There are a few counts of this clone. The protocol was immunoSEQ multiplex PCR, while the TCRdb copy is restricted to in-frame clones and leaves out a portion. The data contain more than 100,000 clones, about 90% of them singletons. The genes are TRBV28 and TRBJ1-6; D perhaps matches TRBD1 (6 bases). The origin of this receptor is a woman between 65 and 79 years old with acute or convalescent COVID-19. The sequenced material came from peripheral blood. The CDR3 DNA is TGTGCCAGCAGTTTAGTCGTCTATACAGGGTCTAATTCACCCCTCCACTTT. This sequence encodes CASSLVVYTGSNSPLHF.